This record concerns one T cell receptor beta chain sequence. The antigen is undetermined. The data originate from a study of T cell repertoires in cytomegalovirus infection. Study-level information: Public TCR beta signatures indicated both CMV infection and matching HLA type. Regarding the study as a whole: Summed frequency of public TCR beta families distinguished CMV carriers with the relevant HLA.

V was cut by 2 bases and J by 0 bases, with 9 bases left in between. The CDR3 is made up of 15 amino acids. TCRdb itself ran the reads through MiXCR, one entry per CDR3 protein. The sample has around 570,000 distinct CDR3 sequences; almost 40% are singletons. The sequence was obtained from a human donor in good health (CMV status not recorded). Some clones in this sample may be carry-over from other donors' samples. The chain links TRBV12-3 or TRBV12-4 to TRBJ2-3, with D unresolved. The sample was cultured PBMCs, taken from culture after CMV antigen stimulation. The CDR3 protein is CASSLLRISTDTQYF. The CDR3 region has the DNA TGTGCCAGCAGTTTATTGAGGATTAGCACAGATACGCAGTATTTT.